This TCR beta chain was captured by sequencing in a study of chemoradiotherapy in HPV16-positive cancers. Study-wide points: HPV-responsive T-cell expansion during chemoradiotherapy was linked to improved recurrence-free survival in HPV16-positive patients. Non-HPV-specific T cells did not expand in tumors during treatment, whereas candidate HPV-specific clones and E7-related motifs did.

Notes on this clone: Its antigen is not known.

The assay was immunoSEQ multiplex PCR, and TCRdb's table has in-frame clones only and misses some. The sample records several thousand clones, roughly 89% being singletons. The source is a human donor with HPV-associated anogenital cancer. Material: tumor tissue, obtained from a patient who underwent chemoradiotherapy.

CDR3: CASTRTSGSYEQYF. The CDR3 DNA reads as TGTGCCAGCACCCGGACTAGCGGGTCCTACGAGCAGTACTTC. The V call is TRBV2, the J call TRBJ2-7; 11 bases align to TRBD2. V lost 7 bases and J lost 1; bases outside the gene matches: 3. The length of the CDR3 is 14 residues. The germline gives CDR1 SNHLY, CDR2 FYNNEI. Based on the CDR3 plus reference TRBV2 and TRBJ2-7, the full variable domain is EPEVTQTPSHQVTQMGQEVILRCVPISNHLYFYWYRQILGQKVEFLVSFYNNEISEKSEIFDDQFSVERPDGSNFTLKIRSTKLEDSAMYFCASTRTSGSYEQYFGPGTRLTVT.